Each of the 18 T cell receptor beta chains below was sequenced from the same sample in a study of cytomegalovirus exposure and HLA in healthy donors. The primer mix had 60 Vbeta and 13 Jbeta primers. This table comes from immunoSEQ multiplex PCR, and its TCRdb copy is limited to in-frame clones, with some not included. The sample has roughly 200,000 clones, around 90% seen once. The sequencing sample was made of PBMCs. Receptors originate from a boy between 2 and 10 years old in good health and CMV-seronegative.

The chain employs TRBV5-1 and TRBJ2-1; 10 bases agree with TRBD1. This CDR3 contains 18 residues. Trimming at V came to 0 bases and at J to 6 bases, leaving 12 bases not matched to a gene. Germline V lookup: CDR1 SGHRS, CDR2 YFSETQ. This CDR3 is CASSLGLGQGTTSNEQFF. CDR3 coding DNA: TGCGCCAGCAGCTTGGGATTGGGACAGGGGACTACGAGCAATGAGCAGTTCTTC.

The chain combines TRBV28 with TRBJ1-2; possible D gene TRBD1, 5 bases. Germline values: CDR1 MDHEN, CDR2 SYDVKM. CDR3 size: 15 residues. The V and J ends lost 6 bases and 4 bases respectively, with 18 bases between them. Here the CDR3 DNA reads TGTGCCAGCAGCCCGGGTAGGGACTATTCCTATGGCTACACCTTC. Its protein product is CASSPGRDYSYGYTF.

The chain combines TRBV10-3 with TRBJ1-1; D gene unclear. This CDR3 comprises 12 residues. Trimming removed 11 bases at V and 5 bases at J, with 15 bases between. Germline-derived CDR1 and CDR2 are ENHRY and SYGVKD. This CDR3 reads CASRPEGTEAFF. In DNA, the CDR3 is TGTGCCTCTAGGCCGGAGGGTACTGAAGCTTTCTTT.

The rearrangement joins TRBV6-1 to TRBJ1-2, with D possibly being TRBD1 (6 bases). V shed 5 bases and J shed 2 bases, with 12 bases lying between them. CDR3 length equals 14 residues. Germline lookup yields CDR1 MNHNS and CDR2 SASEGT. The CDR3 nucleotides are TGTGCCAGCAGTAGGGAGGGGGGGAACTATGGCTACACCTTC. This sequence encodes CASSREGGNYGYTF.

The chain joins TRBV6-1 to TRBJ2-2; TRBD1 aligns across 9 bases. The CDR3 has 15 amino acids. V shed 7 bases, J shed 5 bases, and the junction held 8 bases outside the gene matches. The germline V gene encodes CDR1 MNHNS and CDR2 SASEGT. For the CDR3, the DNA is TGTGCCAGCACCGATTCGACAGGGGGAACCGGGGAGCTGTTTTTT. It translates to CASTDSTGGTGELFF.

The rearrangement joins TRBV6-4 to TRBJ2-2; no definite D call. The V and J ends lost 1 base and 7 bases respectively, with 7 bases between them. The CDR3 consists of 13 residues. Germline CDR1 and CDR2: MRHNA and SNTAGT. The CDR3 protein is CASSDFSGGELFF. The CDR3 coding sequence is TGTGCCAGCAGTGACTTTTCCGGCGGGGAGCTGTTTTTT.

The chain uses TRBV9 and TRBJ2-3; D is possibly TRBD2 (5 bases). V was cut by 8 bases and J by 3 bases, with 16 bases left in between. The CDR3 has 14 residues. Germline CDR1 is SGDLS and CDR2 is YYNGEE. The CDR3 DNA follows: TGTGCCAGTGGAAGCCCGAGGGTGACAGATACGCAGTATTTT. Amino acids: CASGSPRVTDTQYF.

The chain recombines TRBV5-1 with TRBJ1-2; 7 nucleotides agree with TRBD1. The CDR3 runs 14 residues. Germline CDR1 SGHRS, CDR2 YFSETQ. V was pared by 0 bases and J by 4 bases, with 3 bases of the junction left unmatched. The CDR3 DNA is TGCGCCAGCAGCTTGGGGGGACAGCCCTATGGCTACACCTTC. Translated, it gives CASSLGGQPYGYTF.

V is TRBV7-9 and J is TRBJ1-3; 8 bases match TRBD1. J was trimmed by 2 bases and V by 11 bases; bases with no gene match: 20. This CDR3 comprises 18 residues. Germline-derived CDR1 and CDR2 are SEHNR and FQNEAQ (reference sequence). The CDR3 is CAHGVEAGTGDTGNTIYF. CDR3 sequence (DNA): TGTGCCCACGGTGTTGAGGCGGGGACAGGAGATACTGGAAACACCATATATTTT.

The chain joins TRBV15 to TRBJ1-1, with no clear D. This CDR3 spans 12 amino acids. Trimming pared 1 base from V and 7 bases from J, leaving 7 bases between. CDR1 is LNHNV, CDR2 YYDKDF, per germline (reference sequence). DNA of the CDR3: TGTGCCACCAGCAGAGGGGCGTTTGAAGCTTTCTTT. Protein: CATSRGAFEAFF. The full variable domain, its missing parts supplied by reference TRBV15 and TRBJ1-1, is DAMVIQNPRYQVTQFGKPVTLSCSQTLNHNVMYWYQQKSSQAPKLLFHYYDKDFNNEADTPDNFQSRRPNTSFCFLDIRSPGLGDTAMYLCATSRGAFEAFFGQGTRLTVV.

The chain uses TRBV6-1 and TRBJ1-2; D remains ambiguous. Trimming left V 10 bases short and J 7 bases short, with 16 bases between. Per the germline V gene, CDR1 is MNHNS and CDR2 is SASEGT. The CDR3 consists of 12 residues. The CDR3 sequence is CATLGYTLGYTF. CDR3 DNA sequence: TGTGCCACCCTGGGCTACACTCTTGGCTACACCTTC.

This clone was found once. This chain joins TRBV28 and TRBJ1-5, with a weak D call TRBD1 (5 bases). This CDR3 contains 15 residues. Germline V gives CDR1 MDHEN, CDR2 SYDVKM. V lost 10 bases to trimming and J lost 1 base, with 17 bases between them. CDR3 in DNA: TGTGCCACCCAAGAGGCAGGGAGGAGCAATCAGCCCCAGCATTTT. Translated: CATQEAGRSNQPQHF.

This chain connects TRBV28 to TRBJ2-1; 7 bases agree with TRBD2. Germline CDR1 and CDR2: MDHEN and SYDVKM. The CDR3 has 16 residues. J gave up 0 bases and V 6 bases, and 8 bases lay outside the gene matches. The CDR3 bases are TGTGCCAGCAGCGGGGGGTCCCTTAGCTCCTACAATGAGCAGTTCTTC. It is translated as CASSGGSLSSYNEQFF. Together with reference TRBV28 and TRBJ2-1, the CDR3 gives the full variable domain: DVKVTQSSRYLVKRTGEKVFLECVQDMDHENMFWYRQDPGLGLRLIYFSYDVKMKEKGDIPEGYSVSREKKERFSLILESASTNQTSMYLCASSGGSLSSYNEQFFGPGTRLTVL.

The chain combines TRBV5-1 with TRBJ2-3; 11 nucleotides line up with TRBD2. With V trimmed by 4 bases and J by 3 bases, 10 bases remained unmatched. This CDR3 contains 17 residues. Germline CDR1 reads SGHRS; CDR2 reads YFSETQ. The CDR3 is CASSPRSGGAVTDTQYF. In nucleotides, the CDR3 is TGCGCCAGCAGCCCCCGTAGCGGGGGGGCGGTGACAGATACGCAGTATTTT.

The chain links TRBV19 to TRBJ2-5; possible D gene TRBD2, 5 bases. The DNA matches TRBJ2-7 better at its end, which makes the J call doubtful. Germline V gene sequence: CDR1 LNHDA, CDR2 SQIVND (reference sequence). This CDR3 is 14 amino acids long. In DNA form, the CDR3 reads TGTGCCAGTAAGGAGGCCCTGAGATCCTACGAGCAGTACTTC. Amino acids: CASKEALRSYEQYF.

This rearrangement joins TRBV14 to TRBJ1-3; unclear D gene. The germline CDR1 and CDR2 sequences are SGHDN and FVKESK. The CDR3 covers 14 residues. V lost 4 bases, J lost 0 bases, and 7 bases lay in between. The CDR3 nucleotides are TGTGCCAGCAGCCTGAGAGGCTCTGGAAACACCATATATTTT. Encoded protein: CASSLRGSGNTIYF.

The chain joins TRBV15 to TRBJ1-4, with a weak D call TRBD1 (5 bases). With 3 bases removed from V and 5 bases from J, the gap between germline ends came to 10 bases. Germline V lookup: CDR1 LNHNV, CDR2 YYDKDF (reference sequence). The CDR3 is 14 amino acids. DNA for the CDR3: TGTGCCACCAGCAGGCAGGGCAGGAATGAAAAACTGTTTTTT. Amino acids: CATSRQGRNEKLFF.

J is TRBJ2-3 and V is TRBV2, with 9 bases fitting TRBD2. Unmatched junction bases numbered 7, after V lost 6 bases and J lost 0 bases. Germline V gives CDR1 SNHLY, CDR2 FYNNEI. CDR3 length equals 16 residues. The CDR3 loop is CASRTPRGGSTDTQYF. The CDR3 DNA sequence: TGTGCCAGCAGGACCCCGCGGGGGGGAAGCACAGATACGCAGTATTTT.